This T cell receptor beta chain was sequenced in a study of human T cells and chemical hapten exposure. Regarding the study as a whole: There was no change with DPC sensitization in TCRs above 1 in 1000 frequency. In the PT1 data, expanded TCR counts showed a positive correlation with patch test score. Donor immune responses may differ from healthy people's, since all donors had alopecia.

Deletions cut 12 bases from V and 3 bases from J, with 13 bases between. From germline, CDR1 is KGHDR and CDR2 SFDVKD. The CDR3 is 12 amino acids. This clonotype appeared many times. Its antigen is unidentified. From the RACE reads, TCRdb called clonotypes with MiXCR, one entry per CDR3 protein. In the table there are a few hundred thousand distinct CDR3 sequences, roughly 5% of which are singletons. Time point denoted: patch test 1, 2 weeks after DPC sensitization. Treatment in this sample: therapeutic diphenylcyclopropenone sensitization with weekly scalp DPC. Extraction of total RNA was performed on unfractionated whole blood.

Material: whole blood, obtained in connection with sensitization to the hapten diphenylcyclopropenone (DPC). This TCR was recovered from a woman in her forties or fifties with alopecia areata. Some clones in this sample may be carry-over from other donors' samples. The J gene is TRBJ1-2, the V gene TRBV24-1, with D tentatively TRBD1 (5 bases). The CDR3 loop reads CAVAGADYGYTF. CDR3 in DNA: TGTGCCGTCGCCGGGGCCGACTATGGCTACACCTTC.